Listed below are T cell receptor beta chains from one sample, sequenced in a study of blood T cell repertoires in COVID-19. Repertoires were generated with immunoSEQ multiplex PCR, while TCRdb's copy carries only in-frame clones and drops some. The sample includes a few hundred thousand clones, about 88% of them seen just once. The sequencing input was peripheral blood. The receptors were gathered from a middle-aged woman who had recovered from COVID-19. Both conserved end residues are part of each CDR3. A D gene is named only where the DNA matches it firmly. Clone size, where shown, is once, few, many, or a class for clones that have expanded.

clone size | J gene | D gene | V gene | CDR3 DNA | CDR3 protein
. | TRBJ2-3 | . | TRBV11-3 | TGTGCCAGCAGCTTAGACGGGGGAGGCACAGATACGCAGTATTTT | CASSLDGGGTDTQYF
. | TRBJ2-5 | . | TRBV24-1 | TGTGCCACCAGTGATTTGCGGGCCCTTGGAGGGACGTACCAAGAGACCCAGTACTTC | CATSDLRALGGTYQETQYF
. | TRBJ1-1 | TRBD1 | TRBV27 | TGTGCCAGCAGTTTAGGCCGGGACAGGCCGAACACTGAAGCTTTCTTT | CASSLGRDRPNTEAFF
. | TRBJ1-3 | . | TRBV9 | TGTGCCAGCAGCCCCCCGGGCAGGGAGGCCGGAAACACCATATATTTT | CASSPPGREAGNTIYF
. | TRBJ2-2 | . | TRBV6-2/TRBV6-3 | TGTGCCAGCAGTTATTCTTCAGCGTCCGGGGAGCTGTTTTTT | CASSYSSASGELFF
few | TRBJ2-5 | TRBD1 | TRBV2 | TGTGCCAGCAGGGCAGGGGACAGAGGACCAGAGACCCAGTACTTC | CASRAGDRGPETQYF
. | TRBJ1-2 | . | TRBV6-5 | TGTGCCAGCAGTTACCGTGGGGGGACCTATGGCTACACCTTC | CASSYRGGTYGYTF
. | TRBJ2-7 | . | TRBV7-9 | TGTGCCAGCAGCTCCTACTACGAGCAGTACTTC | CASSSYYEQYF
. | TRBJ2-2 | . | TRBV27 | TGTGCCAGCAGTTTACTACACACCGGGGAGCTGTTTTTT | CASSLLHTGELFF
. | TRBJ1-2 | TRBD1 | TRBV29-1 | TGCAGCGTTGAAGGGGGACAGGGGGAGTCCGGCTACACCTTC | CSVEGGQGESGYTF
. | TRBJ1-4 | . | TRBV9 | TGTGCCAGCAGCCCGCCCGGGGCTAATGAAAAACTGTTTTTT | CASSPPGANEKLFF
. | TRBJ1-5 | . | TRBV6-5 | TGTGCCAGCAGCCGGCTGACAGCTAGCAATCAGCCCCAGCATTTT | CASSRLTASNQPQHF
few | TRBJ1-3 | . | TRBV19 | TGTGCCAGTAGTATAGGAGCGTCTGGAAACACCATATATTTT | CASSIGASGNTIYF